The clone carrying this T cell receptor beta chain was counted only a few times. Its matching antigen is unknown. The data are from a study of type 1 regulatory T cells. For the study at large: T-allo10 is a Tr1-enriched, alloantigen-specific CD4 T cell product made in vitro.

MiXCR, applied by TCRdb to the reads, yields one record per CDR3 protein. The table lists around 69,000 distinct CDR3 sequences, 50% to 70% of them singletons. This CDR3 region has 13 residues. V was pared by 7 bases and J by 7 bases, with 14 bases between. The V gene's germline CDR1 is SNHLY and CDR2 FYNNEI. T-allo10 cells from the graft donor were described as anergic, host-alloantigen-specific, and alloantigen-specific suppressors. This clonotype was sampled from a human donor in good health. The material sequenced was cultured T cells, either the whole culture or a sorted T cell fraction (not recorded which). Subset defined: Tr1-enriched cell product generated in vitro against host alloantigens. V is TRBV2 and J is TRBJ1-5; D gene uncertain. The CDR3 DNA sequence: TGTGCCAGCATGAAGGACGGAGAGCAGCCCCAGCATTTT. Translated: CASMKDGEQPQHF.